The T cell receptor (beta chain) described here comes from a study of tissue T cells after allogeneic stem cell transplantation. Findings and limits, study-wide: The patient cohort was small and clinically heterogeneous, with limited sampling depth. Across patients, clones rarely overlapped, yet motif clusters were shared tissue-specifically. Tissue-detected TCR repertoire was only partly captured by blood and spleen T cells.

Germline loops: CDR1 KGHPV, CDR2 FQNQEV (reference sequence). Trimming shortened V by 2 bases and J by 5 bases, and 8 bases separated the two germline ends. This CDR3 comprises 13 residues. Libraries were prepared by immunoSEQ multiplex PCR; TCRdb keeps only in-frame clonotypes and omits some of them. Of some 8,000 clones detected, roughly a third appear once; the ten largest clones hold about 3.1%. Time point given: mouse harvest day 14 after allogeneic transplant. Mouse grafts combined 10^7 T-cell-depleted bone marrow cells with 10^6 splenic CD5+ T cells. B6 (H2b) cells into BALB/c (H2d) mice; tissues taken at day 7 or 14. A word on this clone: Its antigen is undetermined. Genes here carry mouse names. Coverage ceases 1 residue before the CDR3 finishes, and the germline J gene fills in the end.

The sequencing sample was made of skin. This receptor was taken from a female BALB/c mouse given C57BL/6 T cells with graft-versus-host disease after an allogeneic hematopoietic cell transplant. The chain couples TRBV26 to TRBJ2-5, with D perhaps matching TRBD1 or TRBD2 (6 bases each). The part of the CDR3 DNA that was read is TGTGCCAGCAGTCTGCCGGGGGCAGACACCCAGTAC. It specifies CASSLPGADTQY. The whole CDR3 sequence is CASSLPGADTQYF.